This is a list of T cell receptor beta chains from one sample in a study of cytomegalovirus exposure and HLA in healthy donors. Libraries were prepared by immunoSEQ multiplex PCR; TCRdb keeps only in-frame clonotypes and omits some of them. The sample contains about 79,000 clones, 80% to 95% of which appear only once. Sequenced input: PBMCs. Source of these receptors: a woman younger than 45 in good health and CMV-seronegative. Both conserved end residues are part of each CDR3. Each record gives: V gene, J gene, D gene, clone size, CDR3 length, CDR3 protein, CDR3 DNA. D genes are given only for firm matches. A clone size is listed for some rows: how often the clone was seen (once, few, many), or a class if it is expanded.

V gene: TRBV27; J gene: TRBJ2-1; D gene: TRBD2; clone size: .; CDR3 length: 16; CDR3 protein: CASSPRTSGAYNEQFF; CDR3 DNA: TGTGCCAGCAGTCCAAGGACTAGCGGGGCCTACAATGAGCAGTTCTTC
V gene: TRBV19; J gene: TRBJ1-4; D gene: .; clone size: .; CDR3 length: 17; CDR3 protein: CASGSSPGLPTNEKLFF; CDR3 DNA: TGTGCCAGTGGGTCCTCCCCGGGGTTACCAACTAATGAAAAACTGTTTTTT
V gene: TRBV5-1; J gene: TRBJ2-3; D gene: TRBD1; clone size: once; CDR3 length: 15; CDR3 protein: CASSLPGTGTDTQYF; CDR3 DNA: TGCGCCAGCAGCTTACCGGGGACAGGGACAGATACGCAGTATTTT
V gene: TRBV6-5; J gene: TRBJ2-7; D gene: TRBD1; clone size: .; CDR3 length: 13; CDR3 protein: CASRRDRAGEQYF; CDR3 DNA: TGTGCCAGCAGGAGGGACAGGGCGGGAGAGCAGTACTTC
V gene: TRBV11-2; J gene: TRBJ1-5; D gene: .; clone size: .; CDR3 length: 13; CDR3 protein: CASSLLINQPQHF; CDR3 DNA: TGTGCCAGCAGCTTACTTATAAATCAGCCCCAGCATTTT
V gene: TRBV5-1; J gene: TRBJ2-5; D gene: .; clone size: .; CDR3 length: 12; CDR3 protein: CASSLAGETQYF; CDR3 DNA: TGCGCCAGCAGCTTGGCCGGGGAGACCCAGTACTTC
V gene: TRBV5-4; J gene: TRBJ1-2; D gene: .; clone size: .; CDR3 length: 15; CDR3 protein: CASSLGQGYSYGYTF; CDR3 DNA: TGTGCCAGCAGCTTGGGGCAGGGCTACTCCTATGGCTACACCTTC
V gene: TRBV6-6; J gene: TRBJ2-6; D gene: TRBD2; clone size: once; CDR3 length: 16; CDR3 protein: CASITSGYSGANVLTF; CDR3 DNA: TGTGCCAGTATTACTAGCGGTTACTCTGGGGCCAACGTCCTGACTTTC
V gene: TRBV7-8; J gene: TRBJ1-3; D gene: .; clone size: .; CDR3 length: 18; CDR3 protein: CASSLGWTAWGSGNTIYF; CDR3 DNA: TGTGCCAGCAGCTTAGGGTGGACTGCCTGGGGTTCTGGAAACACCATATATTTT
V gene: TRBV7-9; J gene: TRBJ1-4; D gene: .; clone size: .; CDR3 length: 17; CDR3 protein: CASSLASGGGANEKLFF; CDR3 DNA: TGTGCCAGCAGCTTAGCGTCGGGCGGGGGAGCTAATGAAAAACTGTTTTTT
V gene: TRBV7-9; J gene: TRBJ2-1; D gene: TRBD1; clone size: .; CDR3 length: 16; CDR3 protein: CASSRPGIQGAGEQFF; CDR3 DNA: TGTGCCAGCAGCCGACCAGGGATACAGGGGGCGGGTGAGCAGTTCTTC
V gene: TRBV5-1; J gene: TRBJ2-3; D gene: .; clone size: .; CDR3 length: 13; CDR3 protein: CASSLGDFDTQYF; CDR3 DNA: TGCGCCAGCAGCTTGGGGGACTTTGATACGCAGTATTTT
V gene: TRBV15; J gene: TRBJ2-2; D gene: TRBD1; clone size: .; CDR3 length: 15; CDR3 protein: CATRQQGPTAGELFF; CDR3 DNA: TGTGCCACCAGACAACAGGGGCCTACGGCCGGGGAGCTGTTTTTT
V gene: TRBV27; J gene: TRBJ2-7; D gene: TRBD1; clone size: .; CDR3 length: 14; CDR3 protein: CASSRQGSSYEQYF; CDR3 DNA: TGTGCCAGCAGTAGACAGGGGAGCTCCTACGAGCAGTACTTC
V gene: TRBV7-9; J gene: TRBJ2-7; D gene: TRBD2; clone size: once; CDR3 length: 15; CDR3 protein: CASSPGLDPSYEQYF; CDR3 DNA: TGTGCCAGCAGCCCGGGACTAGACCCCTCCTACGAGCAGTACTTC
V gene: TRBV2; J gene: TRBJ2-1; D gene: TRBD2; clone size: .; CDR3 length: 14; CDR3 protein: CAGRLAGVYNEQFF; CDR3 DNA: TGTGCCGGACGACTAGCGGGGGTCTACAATGAGCAGTTCTTC
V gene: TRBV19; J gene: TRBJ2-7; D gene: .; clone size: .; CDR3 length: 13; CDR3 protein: CASSIVEGYEQYF; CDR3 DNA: TGTGCCAGTAGTATAGTAGAGGGCTACGAGCAGTACTTC
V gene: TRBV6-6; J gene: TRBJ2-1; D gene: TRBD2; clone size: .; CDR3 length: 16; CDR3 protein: CASSHTSGGSYNEQFF; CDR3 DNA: TGTGCCAGCAGCCACACTAGCGGGGGCTCCTACAATGAGCAGTTCTTC
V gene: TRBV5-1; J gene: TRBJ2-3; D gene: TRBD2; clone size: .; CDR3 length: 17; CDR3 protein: CASSLGASGGYTDTQYF; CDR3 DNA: TGCGCCAGCAGCTTGGGAGCTAGCGGGGGATACACAGATACGCAGTATTTT
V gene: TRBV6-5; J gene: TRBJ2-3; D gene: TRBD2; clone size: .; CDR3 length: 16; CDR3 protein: CASSFVSGEPTDTQYF; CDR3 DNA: TGTGCCAGCAGTTTTGTTAGCGGGGAGCCCACAGATACGCAGTATTTT
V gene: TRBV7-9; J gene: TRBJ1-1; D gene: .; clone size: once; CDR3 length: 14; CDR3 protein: CASSLMAGNTEAFF; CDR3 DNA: TGTGCCAGCAGCTTAATGGCGGGGAACACTGAAGCTTTCTTT
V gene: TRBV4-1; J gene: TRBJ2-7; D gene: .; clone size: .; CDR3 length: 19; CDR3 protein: CASSQDPSSTGSSSYEQYF; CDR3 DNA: TGCGCCAGCAGCCAAGATCCAAGTTCGACGGGGAGCAGCTCCTACGAGCAGTACTTC
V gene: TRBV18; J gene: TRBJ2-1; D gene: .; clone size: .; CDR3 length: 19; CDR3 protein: CASSPPKIGGQSSYNEQFF; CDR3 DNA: TGTGCCAGCTCACCACCAAAAATAGGGGGTCAGAGCTCCTACAATGAGCAGTTCTTC
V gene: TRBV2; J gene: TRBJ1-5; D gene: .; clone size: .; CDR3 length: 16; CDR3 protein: CASSDHWGHSNQPQHF; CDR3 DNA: TGTGCCAGCAGTGACCACTGGGGCCATAGCAATCAGCCCCAGCATTTT
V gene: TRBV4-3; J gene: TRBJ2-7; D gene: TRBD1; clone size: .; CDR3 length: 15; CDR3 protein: CASSQEDRGAYEQYF; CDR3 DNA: TGCGCCAGCAGCCAAGAGGACAGGGGAGCGTACGAGCAGTACTTC
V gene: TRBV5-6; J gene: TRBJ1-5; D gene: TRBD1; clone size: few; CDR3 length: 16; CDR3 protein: CASSLATGLGNQPQHF; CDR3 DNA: TGTGCCAGCAGCTTGGCGACAGGGCTCGGCAATCAGCCCCAGCATTTT
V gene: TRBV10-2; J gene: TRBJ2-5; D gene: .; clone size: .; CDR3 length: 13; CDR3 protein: CASISPPGETQYF; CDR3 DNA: TGCGCCAGCATTTCCCCCCCCGGAGAGACCCAGTACTTC
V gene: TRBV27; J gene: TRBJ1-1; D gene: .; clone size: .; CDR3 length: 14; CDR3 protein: CASSRGQANTEAFF; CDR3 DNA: TGTGCCAGCAGTCGAGGACAAGCGAACACTGAAGCTTTCTTT
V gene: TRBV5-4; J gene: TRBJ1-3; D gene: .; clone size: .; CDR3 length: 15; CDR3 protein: CASSLDLPAGNTIYF; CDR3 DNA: TGTGCCAGCAGCTTGGATTTACCGGCTGGAAACACCATATATTTT
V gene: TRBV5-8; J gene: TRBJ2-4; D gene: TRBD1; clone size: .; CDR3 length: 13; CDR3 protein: CASPTGNDGIQYF; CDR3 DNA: TGTGCCAGCCCGACAGGGAACGACGGCATTCAGTACTTC
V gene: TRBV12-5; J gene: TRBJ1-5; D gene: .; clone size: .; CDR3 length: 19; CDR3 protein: CASGLVLLAADNSNQPQHF; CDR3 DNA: TGTGCTAGTGGTTTGGTTCTCCTTGCGGCGGATAATAGCAATCAGCCCCAGCATTTT
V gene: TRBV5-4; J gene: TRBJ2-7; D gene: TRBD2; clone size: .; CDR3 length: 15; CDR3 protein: CASSTGTSGIYEQYF; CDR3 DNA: TGTGCCAGCAGCACCGGGACTAGCGGGATATACGAGCAGTACTTC
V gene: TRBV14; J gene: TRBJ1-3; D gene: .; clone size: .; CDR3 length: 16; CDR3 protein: CASSLKGLRTGNTIYF; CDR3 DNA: TGTGCCAGCAGCCTCAAGGGACTCAGAACTGGAAACACCATATATTTT
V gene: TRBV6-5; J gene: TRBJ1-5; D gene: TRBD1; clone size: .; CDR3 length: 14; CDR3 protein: CASSAGTGEKTQHF; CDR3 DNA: TGTGCCAGCAGTGCCGGGACAGGGGAAAAGACCCAGCATTTT
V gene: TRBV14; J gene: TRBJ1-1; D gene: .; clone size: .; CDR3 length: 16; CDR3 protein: CASSQDRRGMNTEAFF; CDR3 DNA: TGTGCCAGCAGCCAAGATCGCAGGGGTATGAACACTGAAGCTTTCTTT
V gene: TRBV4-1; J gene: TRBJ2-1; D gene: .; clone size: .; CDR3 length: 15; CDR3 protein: CASSPQLASFDEQFF; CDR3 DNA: TGCGCCAGCAGCCCTCAACTAGCTTCGTTCGATGAGCAGTTCTTC
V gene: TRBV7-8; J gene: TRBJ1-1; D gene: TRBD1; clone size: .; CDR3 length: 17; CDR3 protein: CASSLYPPTGLNTEAFF; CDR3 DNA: TGTGCCAGCAGCTTATATCCCCCGACAGGGTTGAACACTGAAGCTTTCTTT